Reported below is one T cell receptor beta chain. This CDR3 has 20 residues. V lost 0 bases, J lost 0 bases, and 10 bases stayed unmatched. Germline-derived CDR1 and CDR2 are SGHVS and FQNEAQ. This record belongs to a study of blood T cell repertoires in COVID-19. Study information: Samples representing acute and convalescent COVID-19 were sourced from the United States, Italy and Spain. Sources were T cells, B-cell-depleted T cells, or PBMCs; the material itself was cDNA or gDNA.

Source study methods: Reference gene primer amplification in the assay estimated nucleated cell counts. The protocol was immunoSEQ multiplex PCR, while the TCRdb copy is restricted to in-frame clones and leaves out a portion. V and J calls plus clone size are reproduced from that table; the DNA served to infer D and trimming. The sample carries about 160,000 clones, roughly 87% recorded once. Sequencing was done on a sample of peripheral blood. V gene TRBV7-8 combines with J gene TRBJ1-4; 10 bases line up with TRBD1. The sequence was obtained from a woman between 55 and 75 years old who had recovered from COVID-19. CDR3 in DNA: TGTGCCAGCAGCTTAGCCGGGAGGACAGGGGGGGCTGCAACTAATGAAAAACTGTTTTTT. Translation: CASSLAGRTGGAATNEKLFF.